The 19 T cell receptor beta chains listed next were all sequenced from one sample in a study of CD8+ T cells in alopecia areata. Indicated treatment: oral pan-JAK inhibitor, 5-10 mg twice daily. Following extraction, RNA underwent reverse transcription to cDNA, which served as the sequencing template. Assay used: immunoSEQ multiplex PCR; TCRdb lists only in-frame clones, some missing. In the table there are more than 95,000 clones, 61% of which are singletons. The sample was CD4+ T cells sorted from blood, taken at week 4, from a patient treated with tofacitinib. The receptors shown here come from a human donor with alopecia areata.

V is TRBV7-3 and J is TRBJ1-1; D call uncertain. Germline lookup yields CDR1 SGHTA and CDR2 FQGTGA. The CDR3 consists of 13 residues. Between the trimmed V and J ends, which lost 8 bases and 0 bases, there was a span of 10 bases. The CDR3 sequence is CASSSSLNTEAFF. DNA for the CDR3: TGTGCCAGCTCTTCCAGCTTGAACACTGAAGCTTTCTTT.

The chain employs TRBV18 and TRBJ1-5; tentatively, D is TRBD1 (5 bases). Looked up from germline, CDR1 is KGHSH and CDR2 is LQKENI. The CDR3 extends over 15 amino acids. V gave up 5 bases and J gave up 4 bases, with 15 bases separating them. The CDR3 loop reads CASSAYRDVNQPQHF. CDR3 bases: TGTGCCAGCTCAGCATACCGGGACGTAAATCAGCCCCAGCATTTT.

This clone showed up just a few times. The chain couples TRBV29-1 to TRBJ1-2; 7 nucleotides agree with TRBD1. Per germline, CDR1 SQVTM and CDR2 ANQGSEA. V trimming: 5 bases; J trimming: 8 bases; junction bases outside the gene matches: 5. The CDR3 has 11 amino acids. CDR3 protein: CSVPHRGGYTF. The CDR3 bases are TGCAGCGTTCCTCACAGGGGAGGCTACACCTTC.

This clone was seen a handful of times. The rearrangement links TRBV30 to TRBJ2-5; TRBD2 matches at 8 bases. J gave up 5 bases and V 3 bases, and 8 bases lay outside the gene matches. Germline V CDR1 and CDR2: GTSNPN, SVGIG (reference sequence). The CDR3 totals 14 residues. The CDR3 region is CAWRRREGPETQYF. The CDR3 DNA reads TGTGCCTGGAGAAGACGGGAGGGCCCCGAGACCCAGTACTTC.

The chain couples TRBV5-1 to TRBJ1-1; D possibly corresponds to TRBD1 (5 bases). In germline, CDR1 is SGHRS, CDR2 YFSETQ. Trimming removed 6 bases from V and 1 base from J, with 13 bases in between. The CDR3 consists of 14 residues. CDR3 sequence: CASKQGGRNTEAFF. The CDR3 DNA reads as TGCGCCAGCAAGCAGGGAGGGCGGAACACTGAAGCTTTCTTT.

This clone has just a few counts. This chain connects TRBV7-9 to TRBJ2-1, with a tentative D call TRBD2 (5 bases). The V gene's germline CDR1 is SEHNR and CDR2 FQNEAQ (reference sequence). Between the trimmed V and J ends, which lost 4 bases and 13 bases, there was a span of 17 bases. The CDR3 runs 13 residues. CDR3: CASSSLLEVEQFF. The CDR3 region has the DNA TGTGCCAGCAGCTCCCTGTTGGAGGTGGAACAGTTCTTC.

The J gene is TRBJ1-1, the V gene TRBV9, with TRBD1 as a possible D gene (5 bases). The V gene's germline CDR1 is SGDLS and CDR2 YYNGEE. The CDR3 is 15 residues long. V lost 6 bases and J lost 3, with 18 bases in between. CDR3 bases: TGTGCCAGCAACCTAGACGGGGCGGGGGACACTGAAGCTTTCTTT. Its protein product is CASNLDGAGDTEAFF.

The DNA of the CDR3 is TGTGCCAGCAGCTCCCCGAACACCGGGGAGCTGTTTTTT. Amino acids: CASSSPNTGELFF. The chain couples TRBV7-3 to TRBJ2-2; unclear D gene. Germline CDR1 SGHTA, CDR2 FQGTGA. Trimming left V 4 bases short and J 0 bases short, with 3 bases between. The CDR3 contains 13 residues. The variable domain in full, completed from reference TRBV7-3 and TRBJ2-2, reads GAGVSQTPSNKVTEKGKYVELRCDPISGHTALYWYRQSLGQGPEFLIYFQGTGAADDSGLPNDRFFAVRPEGSVSTLKIQRTERGDSAVYLCASSSPNTGELFFGEGSRLTVL.

The CDR3 region is CAIKRANGELFF. In DNA, the CDR3 is TGTGCCATCAAGAGAGCAAACGGGGAGCTGTTTTTT. The V and J genes are TRBV10-3 and TRBJ2-2; no firm D call. The CDR3 extends over 12 amino acids. V lost 7 bases to trimming and J lost 7 bases, with 10 bases between them. CDR1 ENHRY and CDR2 SYGVKD come from the germline V gene.

The sample holds a few counts of this clone. The genes are TRBV9 and TRBJ1-1; the match to TRBD1 covers 7 bases. Trimming took 0 bases from V and 7 from J; bases not matched to a gene: 3. The V gene's germline CDR1 is SGDLS and CDR2 YYNGEE. CDR3 length: 13 amino acids. The CDR3 bases are TGTGCCAGCAGCGTAGCTCGGACAGGTGAAGCTTTCTTT. Encoded protein: CASSVARTGEAFF.

The rearrangement links TRBV30 to TRBJ2-3; 7 nucleotides line up with TRBD2. Germline V gene sequence: CDR1 GTSNPN, CDR2 SVGIG (reference sequence). V trimming: 0 bases; J trimming: 11 bases; junction bases outside the gene matches: 8. CDR3 size: 13 residues. This chain's CDR3 is CAWSVGGGLEQYF. DNA for the CDR3: TGTGCCTGGAGTGTTGGCGGGGGACTCGAGCAGTATTTT. Based on the CDR3 plus reference TRBV30 and TRBJ2-3, the full variable domain is SQTIHQWPATLVQPVGSPLSLECTVEGTSNPNLYWYRQAAGRGLQLLFYSVGIGQISSEVPQNLSASRPQDRQFILSSKKLLLSDSGFYLCAWSVGGGLEQYFGPGTRLTVL.

This clone was detected only once. The V gene is TRBV7-2, the J gene TRBJ2-5; no clear D. The CDR3 is made up of 13 amino acids. V gave up 5 bases and J gave up 4 bases, with 11 bases separating them. Germline values: CDR1 SGHTA, CDR2 FQGNSA. The CDR3 bases are TGTGCCAGCAGCGAAATGAAGGGAGAGACCCAGTACTTC. Its protein product is CASSEMKGETQYF.

V is TRBV4-3 and J is TRBJ2-1, with 13 bases aligning to TRBD2. The length of the CDR3 is 19 residues. Trimming cost V 4 bases and J 9 bases; bases outside gene matches: 18. Germline loops: CDR1 LGHNA, CDR2 YSLEER. CDR3 region: CASSPTTPALAGGRGEQFF. The CDR3, as DNA: TGCGCCAGCAGCCCAACTACCCCCGCACTAGCGGGAGGGCGCGGTGAGCAGTTCTTC.

This clone was observed a few times. The gene calls are TRBV29-1 and TRBJ2-5, with TRBD1 identical over 9 bases. The CDR3 length is 14 residues. Germline V gene data show CDR1 as SQVTM and CDR2 as ANQGSEA. The V gene end was trimmed by 5 bases and the J gene end by 2 bases; junction bases not matched to a gene: 6. CDR3 nucleotides: TGCAGCGTTCCTGGACAGGGGCAACAAGAGACCCAGTACTTC. As protein: CSVPGQGQQETQYF.

The genes are TRBV7-2 and TRBJ2-5; 11 nucleotides agree with TRBD2. The germline V gene has CDR1 SGHTA and CDR2 FQGNSA. The CDR3 covers 15 residues. The trim removed 5 bases at V and 7 bases at J, leaving 9 bases unmatched. DNA for the CDR3: TGTGCCAGCAGCCAGACTAGCGGGGATCCGGGGACCCAGTACTTC. It codes for CASSQTSGDPGTQYF.

The CDR3 spells CASMRTGQGITDTQYF. The CDR3 DNA reads TGTGCCAGCATGCGGACGGGACAGGGGATTACAGATACGCAGTATTTT. V usage is TRBV9 and J usage is TRBJ2-3; 10 bases agree with TRBD1. Germline V gene sequence: CDR1 SGDLS, CDR2 YYNGEE. The CDR3 consists of 16 residues. After removal of 6 bases from V and 3 bases from J, the junction contained 10 bases not matched to a gene.

This sequence joins TRBV29-1 and TRBJ2-1; TRBD2 matches at 7 bases. CDR1 is SQVTM and CDR2 is ANQGSEA in the germline V gene. The CDR3 has 11 residues. V was pared by 1 base and J by 15 bases, with 6 bases of the junction left unmatched. CDR3 DNA sequence: TGCAGCGTTGAAGGGGCGGGAGAACCGTTCTTC. Encoded protein: CSVEGAGEPFF.

The chain is built from TRBV2 and TRBJ2-5; no clear D gene. The CDR3 is 13 residues long. The V gene lost 5 bases and the J gene lost 2 bases, with 9 bases spanning the gap. CDR1 is SNHLY and CDR2 is FYNNEI in the germline V gene. CDR3 nucleotide sequence: TGTGCCAGCAGTCGTGGCCGACAAGAGACCCAGTACTTC. It codes for CASSRGRQETQYF.

The V gene is TRBV29-1, the J gene TRBJ2-7; D is perhaps TRBD1 or TRBD2 (5 bases each). The CDR3 runs to 11 residues. Per germline, CDR1 SQVTM and CDR2 ANQGSEA. V dropped 3 bases and J dropped 6 bases, with 9 bases sitting between them. CDR3 sequence: CSVDRAGEQYF. The CDR3 DNA reads TGCAGCGTTGACAGGGCGGGCGAGCAGTACTTC.